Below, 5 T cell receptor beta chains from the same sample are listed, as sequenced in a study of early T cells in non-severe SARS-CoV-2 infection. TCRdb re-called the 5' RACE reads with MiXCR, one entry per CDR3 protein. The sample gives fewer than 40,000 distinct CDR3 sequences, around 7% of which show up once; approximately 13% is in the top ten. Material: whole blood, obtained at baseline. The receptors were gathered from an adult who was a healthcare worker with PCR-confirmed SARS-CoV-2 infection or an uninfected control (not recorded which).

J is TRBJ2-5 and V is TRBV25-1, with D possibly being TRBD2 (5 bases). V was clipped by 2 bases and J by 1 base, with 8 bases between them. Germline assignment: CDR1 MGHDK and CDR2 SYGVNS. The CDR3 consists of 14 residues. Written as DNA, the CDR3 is TGTGCCAGCAGTGAAGCGGGTACCCAAGAGACCCAGTACTTC. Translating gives CASSEAGTQETQYF.

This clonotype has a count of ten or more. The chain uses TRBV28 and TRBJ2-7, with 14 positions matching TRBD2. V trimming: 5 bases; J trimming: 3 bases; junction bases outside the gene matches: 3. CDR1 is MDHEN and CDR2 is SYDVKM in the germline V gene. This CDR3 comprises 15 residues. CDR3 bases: TGTGCCAGCAGTCCTGGACTAGCGGGAGGCTACGAGCAGTACTTC. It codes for CASSPGLAGGYEQYF. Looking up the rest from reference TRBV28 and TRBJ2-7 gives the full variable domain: DVKVTQSSRYLVKRTGEKVFLECVQDMDHENMFWYRQDPGLGLRLIYFSYDVKMKEKGDIPEGYSVSREKKERFSLILESASTNQTSMYLCASSPGLAGGYEQYFGPGTRLTVT.

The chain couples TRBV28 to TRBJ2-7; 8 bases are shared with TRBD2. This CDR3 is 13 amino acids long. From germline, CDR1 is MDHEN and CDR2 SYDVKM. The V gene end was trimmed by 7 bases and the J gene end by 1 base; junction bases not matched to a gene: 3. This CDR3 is CASKIAGSYEQYF. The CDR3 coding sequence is TGTGCCAGCAAAATAGCGGGATCCTACGAGCAGTACTTC.

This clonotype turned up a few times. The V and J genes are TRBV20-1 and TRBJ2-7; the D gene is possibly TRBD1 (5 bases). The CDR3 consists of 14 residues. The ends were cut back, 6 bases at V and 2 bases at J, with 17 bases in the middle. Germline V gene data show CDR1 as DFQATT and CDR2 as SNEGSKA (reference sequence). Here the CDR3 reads CSAPGAQAPYEQYF. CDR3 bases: TGCAGTGCCCCTGGAGCACAGGCCCCCTACGAGCAGTACTTC.

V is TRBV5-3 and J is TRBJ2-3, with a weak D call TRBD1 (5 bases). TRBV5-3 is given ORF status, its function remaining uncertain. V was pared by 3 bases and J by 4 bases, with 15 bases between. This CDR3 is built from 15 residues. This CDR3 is CARSSRRVKADTQYF. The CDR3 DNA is TGTGCCAGAAGCTCCCGCAGGGTTAAGGCAGATACGCAGTATTTT.